Each of the 2 T cell receptor beta chains below was sequenced from the same sample in a study of blood T cell repertoires in COVID-19. Measured with immunoSEQ multiplex PCR; TCRdb has only the in-frame clones, and not every one. The sample gives approximately 190,000 clones, 80% to 85% of which show up once; around 6.1% is in the top ten. Sequencing was carried out using peripheral blood. The receptors shown here come from a woman between 40 and 50 years old with acute or convalescent COVID-19.

A note on this clone: Distinct nucleotide sequences in the sample also encode this CDR3. The V and J genes are TRBV14 and TRBJ1-5; no definite D call. V was trimmed by 0 bases and J by 3 bases, leaving 3 bases between them. The CDR3 covers 13 residues. Germline lookup yields CDR1 SGHDN and CDR2 FVKESK. The CDR3 is CASSQDLNQPQHF. The CDR3 DNA reads as TGTGCCAGCAGCCAAGATCTCAATCAGCCCCAGCATTTT.

This clone was counted between two and nine times. V gene TRBV7-2 combines with J gene TRBJ1-2; weak D call: TRBD1 (5 bases). V was trimmed by 1 base and J by 1 base, leaving 7 bases between them. The CDR3 has 14 amino acids. Germline-derived CDR1 and CDR2 are SGHTA and FQGNSA. CDR3 protein: CASSLEGLNYGYTF. CDR3 DNA: TGTGCCAGCAGCTTAGAGGGGCTTAACTATGGCTACACCTTC.